This T cell receptor beta chain was identified during a study of chemoradiotherapy in HPV16-positive cancers. Findings and limits, study-wide: The functional HPV-specific definition rests on just a couple of HPV16-positive patients. During treatment, candidate HPV-specific clones and E7-related motifs expanded in tumor.

The protocol was immunoSEQ multiplex PCR, while the TCRdb copy is restricted to in-frame clones and leaves out a portion. The sample includes tens of thousands of clones, 90% to 95% of them seen just once. Trimming left V 5 bases short and J 0 bases short, with 10 bases between. Germline CDR1 is MNHEY and CDR2 is SMNVEV (reference sequence). The CDR3 runs 15 residues. This clone was observed a few times. What it binds is unknown. J is TRBJ1-4 and V is TRBV27; D is perhaps TRBD1 (6 bases). Sequencing was performed on blood, taken from a patient who underwent chemoradiotherapy. The sequence was obtained from a human donor with HPV-associated anogenital cancer. The CDR3 nucleotides read TGTGCCAGCAGTATGGACAGAGCAACTAATGAAAAACTGTTTTTT. Amino acids: CASSMDRATNEKLFF. Full variable domain (remainder filled in from reference TRBV27 and TRBJ1-4): EAQVTQNPRYLITVTGKKLTVTCSQNMNHEYMSWYRQDPGLGLRQIYYSMNVEVTDKGDVPEGYKVSRKEKRNFPLILESPSPNQTSLYFCASSMDRATNEKLFFGSGTQLSVL.